One and the same sample provided the 20 T cell receptor beta chains below, sequenced in a study of cytomegalovirus exposure and HLA in healthy donors. The PCR ran on 60 Vbeta and 13 Jbeta primers. TCRdb's copy holds only in-frame clones and misses some; the assay was immunoSEQ multiplex PCR. The table records 83,000 or so clones, 80% to 90% of them present only once. Material: PBMCs. The receptors originated from a woman in her thirties in good health and CMV-seronegative.

The chain couples TRBV11-3 to TRBJ2-5, with D unclear. Germline assignment: CDR1 SGHNT and CDR2 YENEEA. Trimming took 1 base from V and 5 from J, leaving 8 bases between them. The CDR3 consists of 13 residues. The CDR3 DNA reads as TGTGCCAGCAGCTTAGTACGGTGGGAGACCCAGTACTTC. Encoded protein: CASSLVRWETQYF.

The J gene is TRBJ1-4, the V gene TRBV6-1; D possibly corresponds to TRBD1 (6 bases). The germline V gene has CDR1 MNHNS and CDR2 SASEGT. The CDR3 spans 16 residues. V lost 4 bases and J lost 8, with 20 bases in between. The CDR3 here is CASSATIRGSREKLFF. The CDR3 bases are TGTGCCAGCAGTGCAACCATCAGGGGAAGTCGAGAAAAACTGTTTTTT.

The gene calls are TRBV10-1 and TRBJ1-1; 9 bases align to TRBD1. J lost 6 bases, V lost 6 bases, and 2 bases had no gene match. The CDR3 consists of 12 residues. CDR1 is WNHNN and CDR2 is SYGVQD in the germline V gene (reference sequence). CDR3 DNA: TGCGCCAGCAGGGGACAGGGATCTGAAGCTTTCTTT. It is translated as CASRGQGSEAFF.

The V call is TRBV7-9, the J call TRBJ1-4, with TRBD1 matching 7 bases. Unmatched junction bases numbered 11, after V lost 6 bases and J lost 7 bases. The CDR3 covers 15 residues. Germline CDR1 is SEHNR and CDR2 is FQNEAQ (reference sequence). The DNA for the CDR3 is TGTGCCAGCAGTAACGGACAGGTGGGAGGTGAAAAACTGTTTTTT. This encodes CASSNGQVGGEKLFF.

This chain joins TRBV6-6 and TRBJ1-1; D unclear. The CDR3 runs 14 residues. V was clipped by 5 bases and J by 1 base, with 11 bases between them. Germline V CDR1 and CDR2: MNHNY, SVGAGI (reference sequence). The CDR3: CASSQKWQNTEAFF. CDR3 coding DNA: TGTGCCAGCAGTCAAAAATGGCAGAACACTGAAGCTTTCTTT.

This chain connects TRBV27 to TRBJ2-1; 15 nucleotides match TRBD2. Trimming took 5 bases from V and 7 from J; bases not matched to a gene: 9. Per germline, CDR1 MNHEY and CDR2 SMNVEV (reference sequence). The CDR3 has 17 residues. The chain's CDR3 is CASSLGGGTSGRNEQFF. The CDR3 DNA sequence: TGTGCCAGCAGTCTTGGGGGGGGGACTAGCGGGAGGAATGAGCAGTTCTTC.

The chain is built from TRBV6-5 and TRBJ2-2, with TRBD2 matching 11 bases. Trimming took 6 bases from V and 4 from J; bases not matched to a gene: 4. CDR1 is MNHEY and CDR2 is SVGAGI in the germline V gene. This CDR3 has 15 residues. The CDR3 DNA follows: TGTGCCAGCAGCCCCGGACTAGCGGGCACCGGGGAGCTGTTTTTT. Translating gives CASSPGLAGTGELFF.

This clone was observed once. The chain is built from TRBV5-1 and TRBJ2-1; TRBD2 is a possible D gene (6 bases). CDR1 and CDR2 from the germline V gene are SGHRS and YFSETQ. The V gene lost 0 bases and the J gene lost 2 bases, with 12 bases spanning the gap. This CDR3 is built from 16 residues. The CDR3 here is CASSLDSGSPYNEQFF. The CDR3 DNA reads TGCGCCAGCAGCTTGGATTCCGGGAGTCCCTACAATGAGCAGTTCTTC.

The chain couples TRBV5-1 to TRBJ1-2; weak D call: TRBD1 (6 bases). The CDR3 covers 16 residues. The germline V gene encodes CDR1 SGHRS and CDR2 YFSETQ. The germline V and J ends were trimmed by 4 bases and 7 bases, with 23 bases remaining between them. The CDR3 protein is CASSIGSGTRASGYTF. CDR3 sequence (DNA): TGCGCCAGCAGCATAGGCTCAGGGACACGCGCCTCTGGCTACACCTTC.

In this sample, this clone turned up once. This chain joins TRBV7-9 and TRBJ2-3; 9 nucleotides agree with TRBD2. V gave up 5 bases and J gave up 1 base; unmatched junction bases: 4. There are 15 residues in the CDR3. CDR1 SEHNR and CDR2 FQNEAQ come from the germline V gene (reference sequence). The chain's CDR3 is CASSDSGRGTDTQYF. The CDR3 coding sequence is TGTGCCAGCAGCGATAGCGGGAGAGGCACAGATACGCAGTATTTT.

The V and J genes are TRBV30 and TRBJ2-5; 9 nucleotides match TRBD1. Germline trimming cut 4 bases from V and 1 base from J; bases unmatched to any gene: 7. Germline loops: CDR1 GTSNPN, CDR2 SVGIG (reference sequence). The CDR3 length is 15 residues. DNA of the CDR3: TGTGCCTGGAACCGGGACAGGGTAGTCCAAGAGACCCAGTACTTC. Residues: CAWNRDRVVQETQYF.

The CDR3 DNA sequence: TGTGCCAGCAGTTGGGCAGGGGAGACCTACGAGCAGTACTTC. Amino acid sequence: CASSWAGETYEQYF. The chain joins TRBV6-5 to TRBJ2-7; D might be TRBD1 (6 bases). CDR1 and CDR2 (germline): MNHEY, SVGAGI. This CDR3 contains 14 residues. V was pared by 4 bases and J by 2 bases, with 12 bases between.

The chain has TRBV5-5 and TRBJ1-1; D is unclear. Trimming removed 0 bases from V and 4 bases from J, with 10 bases in between. This CDR3 spans 14 amino acids. Germline V gene data show CDR1 as SGHKS and CDR2 as YYEKEE (reference sequence). CDR3 residues: CASSLDPRVTEAFF. DNA for the CDR3: TGTGCCAGCAGCTTGGACCCGCGCGTCACTGAAGCTTTCTTT.

This sequence joins TRBV9 and TRBJ2-5, with D possibly being TRBD2 (6 bases). The CDR3 has 14 amino acids. Germline V gene sequence: CDR1 SGDLS, CDR2 YYNGEE. The V end lost 3 bases, the J end lost 2 bases, and 11 bases lay between the germline ends. In DNA form, the CDR3 reads TGTGCCAGCAGCGCCGGAGGGCCTCAAGAGACCCAGTACTTC. Protein: CASSAGGPQETQYF.

This rearrangement joins TRBV21-1 to TRBJ1-5; the D segment call TRBD1 is taken from the table without a DNA check. TRBV21-1 is a documented pseudogene. This CDR3 is 15 amino acids long. The CDR3 nucleotides read TGTGCCAGCAGCCAAAGGGGGCGAAGGGTTCGGCCCCAGCATTTT. Translation gives CASSQRGRRVRPQHF.

The V gene is TRBV14, the J gene TRBJ1-5, with 7 bases matching TRBD1. CDR3 length: 13 amino acids. Germline CDR1 and CDR2: SGHDN and FVKESK. The ends lost 4 bases at V and 6 bases at J; junction bases unmatched: 3. CDR3 region: CASSLRQGQPQHF. The CDR3 DNA sequence: TGTGCCAGCAGCCTCCGACAGGGTCAGCCCCAGCATTTT.

The CDR3 nucleotides read TGTGCCAGCAGTTCCTCTCAGGGGAAGGCCCAGTACTTC. Protein product: CASSSSQGKAQYF. J is TRBJ2-5 and V is TRBV27, with TRBD1 as a possible D gene (6 bases). Germline CDR1 and CDR2: MNHEY and SMNVEV (reference sequence). V lost 4 bases and J 9 bases, leaving 15 bases between the germline ends. The CDR3 contains 13 residues.

The chain uses TRBV5-1 and TRBJ1-2, with D perhaps TRBD1 (6 bases). Germline V gene sequence: CDR1 SGHRS, CDR2 YFSETQ. The CDR3 length is 13 residues. Trimming removed 0 bases at V and 4 bases at J, with 7 bases between. The CDR3 reads CASSLGTVYGYTF. Here the CDR3 DNA reads TGCGCCAGCAGCTTGGGGACAGTCTATGGCTACACCTTC.

The rearrangement joins TRBV12-2 to TRBJ1-5. TRBV12-2 is tagged as a pseudogene. CDR3 length: 14 residues. CDR3 region: CASRVRRINQPQHF. The CDR3 DNA is TGTGCAAGTCGCGTACGGAGGATCAATCAGCCCCAGCATTTT.

The gene calls are TRBV9 and TRBJ2-3, with a tentative D call TRBD1 (5 bases). The germline CDR1 and CDR2 sequences are SGDLS and YYNGEE. CDR3 size: 16 residues. V was clipped by 0 bases and J by 2 bases, with 13 bases between them. In nucleotides, the CDR3 is TGTGCCAGCAGCGTAGCAGGGTGGTGGAACACAGATACGCAGTATTTT. It yields the protein CASSVAGWWNTDTQYF.